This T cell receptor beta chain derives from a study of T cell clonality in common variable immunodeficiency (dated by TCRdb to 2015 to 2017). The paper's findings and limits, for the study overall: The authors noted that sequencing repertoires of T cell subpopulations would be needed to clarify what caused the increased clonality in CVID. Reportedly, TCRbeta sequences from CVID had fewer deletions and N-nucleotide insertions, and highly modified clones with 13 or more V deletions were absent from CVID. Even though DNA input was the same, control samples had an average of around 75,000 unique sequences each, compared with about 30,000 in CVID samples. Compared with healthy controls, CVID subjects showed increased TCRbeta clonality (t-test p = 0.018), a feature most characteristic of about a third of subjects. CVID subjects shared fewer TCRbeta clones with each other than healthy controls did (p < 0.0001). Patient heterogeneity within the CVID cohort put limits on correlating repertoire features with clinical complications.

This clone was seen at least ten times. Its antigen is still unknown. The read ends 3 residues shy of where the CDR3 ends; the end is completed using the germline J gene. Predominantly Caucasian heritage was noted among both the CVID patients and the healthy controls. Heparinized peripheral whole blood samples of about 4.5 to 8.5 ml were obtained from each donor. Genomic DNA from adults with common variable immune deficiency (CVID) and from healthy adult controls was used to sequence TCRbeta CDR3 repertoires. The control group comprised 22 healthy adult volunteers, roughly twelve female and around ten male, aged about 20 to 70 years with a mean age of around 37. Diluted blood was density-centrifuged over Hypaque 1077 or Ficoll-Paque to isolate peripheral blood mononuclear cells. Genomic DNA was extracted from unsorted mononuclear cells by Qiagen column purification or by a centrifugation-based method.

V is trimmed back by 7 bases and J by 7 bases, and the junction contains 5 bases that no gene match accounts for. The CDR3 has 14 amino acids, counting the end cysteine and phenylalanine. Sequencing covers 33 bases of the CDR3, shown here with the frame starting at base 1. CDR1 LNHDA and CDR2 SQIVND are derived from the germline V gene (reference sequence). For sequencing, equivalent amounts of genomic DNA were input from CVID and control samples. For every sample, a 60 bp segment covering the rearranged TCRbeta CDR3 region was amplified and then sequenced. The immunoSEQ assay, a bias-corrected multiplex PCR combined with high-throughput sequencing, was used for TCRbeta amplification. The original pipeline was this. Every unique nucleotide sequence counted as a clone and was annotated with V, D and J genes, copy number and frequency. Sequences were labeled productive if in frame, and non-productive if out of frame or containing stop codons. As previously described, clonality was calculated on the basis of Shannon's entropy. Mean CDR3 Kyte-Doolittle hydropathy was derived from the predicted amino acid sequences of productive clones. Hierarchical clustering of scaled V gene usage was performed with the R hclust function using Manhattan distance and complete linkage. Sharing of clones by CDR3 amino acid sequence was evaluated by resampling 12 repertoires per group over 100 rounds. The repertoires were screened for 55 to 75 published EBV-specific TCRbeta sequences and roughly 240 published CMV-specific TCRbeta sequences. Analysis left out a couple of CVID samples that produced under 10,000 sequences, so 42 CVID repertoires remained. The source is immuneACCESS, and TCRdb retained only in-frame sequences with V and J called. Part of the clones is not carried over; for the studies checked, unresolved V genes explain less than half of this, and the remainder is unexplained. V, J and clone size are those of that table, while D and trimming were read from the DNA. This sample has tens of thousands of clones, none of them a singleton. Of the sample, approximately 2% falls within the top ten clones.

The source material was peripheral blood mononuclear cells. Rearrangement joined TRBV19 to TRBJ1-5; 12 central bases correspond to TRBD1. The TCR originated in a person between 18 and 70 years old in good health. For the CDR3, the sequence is CASTQGQGAQPQHF. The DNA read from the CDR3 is TGTGCCAGTACCCAGGGACAGGGGGCCCAGCCC.